Listed below are T cell receptor beta chains from one sample, sequenced in a study of cytomegalovirus exposure and HLA in healthy donors. The assay was immunoSEQ multiplex PCR, and TCRdb's table has in-frame clones only and misses some. The table includes about 160,000 clones, roughly 88% detected once. The sample was PBMCs. These receptors were obtained from a woman between 18 and 29 years old in good health and CMV-seronegative. Each CDR3 is given with its conserved first and last residue. Fields, in order: V gene, clone size, CDR3 length, CDR3 protein. Clone size is given for some rows only: seen once, a few or many times, or a class if the clone is expanded.

TRBV4-2 NA 14 CASSQDRLNEKLFF
TRBV27 NA 16 CASSLDGRGAYNEQFF
TRBV7-9 NA 17 CAQTGVRAAGVNTEAFF
TRBV10-3 NA 11 CAISADYGYTF
TRBV30 NA 13 CAWLQGLGSPLHF
TRBV25-1 once 13 CASSPTGGLDAFF
TRBV5-1 NA 17 CASSSPGLAGGLHEQFF
TRBV6-4 few 14 CASSEGQGYEKLFF
TRBV29-1 NA 13 CSVEDTRQYGYTF
TRBV5-4 NA 15 CASSLAGGGNQPQHF
TRBV30 once 17 CAWSGTSGGAPYNEQFF
TRBV14 NA 13 CASSRQGTYGYTF
TRBV19 few 16 CASSIGQVLSGNTIYF
TRBV2 few 17 CASSECGGSGGACEQFF
TRBV15 once 14 CATSRDTGWYEQYF
TRBV11-2 NA 15 CASTMIAGGTDTQYF
TRBV5-1 NA 16 CASSLTRSVNTGELFF
TRBV19 NA 13 CASSDEPQTHQYF
TRBV6-4 NA 14 CASSSGGHTGELFF
TRBV6-5 NA 13 CASSYVLAGPQFF
TRBV4-1 NA 16 CASSQTGFPTREKLFF
TRBV27 NA 16 CASSLRRTGLNTEAFF
TRBV27 NA 13 CASSRLIKETQYF
TRBV7-3 few 15 CASSPLTALNTEAFF
TRBV28 NA 11 CASRAGGSYTF
TRBV7-6 NA 14 CASSPGQGLGEQYF
TRBV28 NA 14 CASSSGQGGYGYTF
TRBV19 NA 15 CASSAQTSSGNTIYF
TRBV19 NA 15 CASNSGQGGREKLFF
TRBV15 few 15 CATSSKMGQSYEQYF
TRBV7-8 NA 14 CASSLHGGDYGYTF
TRBV7-8 few 14 CASTLTASNQPQHF
TRBV10-2 NA 13 CASRQGFNYGYTF
TRBV6-4 many 16 CASSKGLDAGANVLTF
TRBV11-2 few 13 CASSPTRSYEQYF
TRBV25-1 NA 15 CASSESDRGGYEQYF
TRBV4-1 NA 14 CASSQPRLAQARYF
TRBV28 NA 14 CASSFQNSNQPQHF
TRBV28 NA 15 CASSHNYVGNTEAFF
TRBV19 few 14 CASSLTGGGAEAFF
TRBV7-3 NA 13 CASSPDLNTEAFF
TRBV6-5 NA 12 CASTTGVYGYTF
TRBV9 NA 14 CASSVGSPDVEQYF
TRBV5-6 NA 15 CASSWGQGIGSPLHF
TRBV4-1 NA 17 CASSHSDWGNLNSPLHF
TRBV27 NA 15 CASSLGGAYNSPLHF
TRBV10-3 NA 15 CAIGPLTGGIYEQYF
TRBV5-4 NA 13 CASSLVPDNEQFF
TRBV5-4 NA 13 CASSLGQGSGYTF
TRBV5-8 NA 14 CASGPGLDGVEQFF
TRBV9 NA 15 CASSPGGILTDTQYF
TRBV14 NA 14 CASSPQGMNTEAFF
TRBV7-9 NA 15 CASSRGSAGPYEQYF
TRBV28 NA 14 CASQGGGATDTQYF